Presented here are 26 T cell receptor beta chains from one specimen sequenced in a study of metastatic and nonmetastatic thyroid tumors. Before thyroid surgery, none of the patients had received any treatment. TCRdb re-called clones via MiXCR from the PCR reads. This table has around 19,000 clones, approximately 19% appearing once. The sample consisted of blood. Receptor source: a female donor with papillary thyroid cancer or a benign thyroid nodule (not recorded which). Some clones in this sample may be carry-over from other donors' samples.

This clone was seen repeatedly, ten times or more. J is TRBJ2-5 and V is TRBV4-3, with D perhaps TRBD1 (6 bases). Germline CDR1 LGHNA, CDR2 YSLEER. The CDR3 totals 15 residues. Trimming took 0 bases from V and 3 from J, leaving 11 bases between them. DNA for the CDR3: TGCGCCAGCAGCCAAGATATAAGGACAGAAGAGACCCAGTACTTC. This sequence encodes CASSQDIRTEETQYF.

This clone occurred a few times. The same CDR3 can be traced to other DNA sequences in this sample. The rearrangement joins TRBV14 to TRBJ2-2, with 9 bases fitting TRBD2. The trim removed 2 bases at V and 4 bases at J, leaving 20 bases unmatched. The CDR3 has 21 amino acids. Germline lookup yields CDR1 SGHDN and CDR2 FVKESK. The CDR3 DNA follows: TGTGCCAGCAGCCAAACCATCCCCGGACTAGCGCTGAAGGAGGGCACCGGGGAGCTGTTTTTT. This translates into CASSQTIPGLALKEGTGELFF.

Relative to its sample, this clone is medium-sized. The gene calls are TRBV6-5 and TRBJ2-3; tentative D call: TRBD2 (5 bases). CDR3 length: 15 residues. Between the trimmed V and J ends, which lost 0 bases and 2 bases, there was a span of 9 bases. Germline V CDR1 and CDR2: MNHEY, SVGAGI. The CDR3 region has the DNA TGTGCCAGCAGTTACTCGACTACGAACACAGATACGCAGTATTTT. It encodes CASSYSTTNTDTQYF.

The sample holds many counts of this clone. As DNA, the CDR3 is TGCAGCGGCGGACAGGGTAATAGCGAGCAGTACTTC. Protein: CSGGQGNSEQYF. This rearrangement joins TRBV29-1 to TRBJ2-7; the match to TRBD1 covers 8 bases. V trimming: 7 bases; J trimming: 6 bases; junction bases outside the gene matches: 8. Germline lookup yields CDR1 SQVTM and CDR2 ANQGSEA. The CDR3 is 12 residues long.

There are a few counts of this clone. Other DNA sequences of this sample code for an identical CDR3. The V gene is TRBV19, the J gene TRBJ1-2; D is perhaps TRBD1 (5 bases). V was pared by 5 bases and J by 6 bases, with 13 bases between. Per germline, CDR1 LNHDA and CDR2 SQIVND (reference sequence). The CDR3 runs 13 residues. CDR3 region: CASSGGQLHGYTF. For the CDR3, the DNA is TGTGCCAGTAGTGGCGGACAACTTCATGGCTACACCTTC.

This clone has ten or more counts. The chain recombines TRBV20-1 with TRBJ2-7, with 9 bases identical to TRBD2. Germline lookup yields CDR1 DFQATT and CDR2 SNEGSKA (reference sequence). The CDR3 length is 16 residues. Unmatched junction bases numbered 10, after V lost 2 bases and J lost 2 bases. DNA of the CDR3: TGCAGTGCTAGACTTATAGCGGGAGTCACTACCTACGAGCAGTACTTC. Translating it yields CSARLIAGVTTYEQYF.

The table lists this clone with many counts. V is TRBV5-1 and J is TRBJ1-2; a possible D gene is TRBD1 (6 bases). Germline loops: CDR1 SGHRS, CDR2 YFSETQ. There are 15 residues in the CDR3. The ends were cut back, 4 bases at V and 2 bases at J, with 15 bases in the middle. The CDR3 DNA reads TGCGCCAGCAGCACCACAGGGCGGGAAAACTATGGCTACACCTTC. Translated, it gives CASSTTGRENYGYTF.

This clone has at least ten counts. The V gene is TRBV29-1, the J gene TRBJ2-1, with TRBD2 identical over 9 bases. CDR3 size: 15 residues. Losses at the gene ends were 0 bases for V and 7 bases for J; bases not matched to a gene: 7. Germline CDR1 is SQVTM and CDR2 is ANQGSEA. The CDR3: CSVEDRERGVNEQFF. The DNA for the CDR3 is TGCAGCGTTGAAGATCGGGAGCGGGGGGTGAATGAGCAGTTCTTC.

This clone was seen repeatedly, ten times or more. The chain combines TRBV5-1 with TRBJ2-2; unclear D gene. V was pared by 5 bases and J by 4 bases, with 6 bases between. The germline V gene encodes CDR1 SGHRS and CDR2 YFSETQ. This CDR3 has 12 residues. This CDR3 reads CASRGLTGELFF. In DNA form, the CDR3 reads TGCGCCAGCAGGGGCCTCACCGGGGAGCTGTTTTTT.

This clone appeared many times. V and J are TRBV30 and TRBJ1-2; D unclear. The CDR3 has 11 residues. Germline values: CDR1 GTSNPN, CDR2 SVGIG (reference sequence). Trimming took off 2 bases at V and 4 bases at J, with 5 bases between the two ends. The DNA for the CDR3 is TGTGCCTGGAGTCGGGGCTATGGCTACACCTTC. This gives the protein CAWSRGYGYTF.

Regarding this clone: This may come from a read error, since a much larger clone is one base off. This rearrangement joins TRBV5-6 to TRBJ2-5; tentatively, D is TRBD1 (6 bases). The CDR3 spans 14 residues. Germline CDR1 is SGHDT and CDR2 is YYEEEE. The CDR3 region has the DNA TGTGCCAGCATCTTGTTGCAGGGGACGGAGACCCAGTACTTC. Amino acid sequence: CASILLQGTETQYF.

This clone has a count of ten or more. The chain recombines TRBV12-3 or TRBV12-4 with TRBJ2-3, with 7 bases lining up with TRBD2. The CDR3 consists of 15 residues. V shed 4 bases, J shed 2 bases, and the junction held 6 bases outside the gene matches. Here the CDR3 reads CASSSRLAFTDTQYF. The DNA of the CDR3 is TGTGCCAGCAGTTCCCGACTAGCCTTCACAGATACGCAGTATTTT.

The rearrangement uses TRBV20-1 and TRBJ2-7; no definite D call. The CDR3 length is 14 residues. CDR1 is DFQATT and CDR2 is SNEGSKA in the germline V gene (reference sequence). The V gene lost 0 bases and the J gene lost 1 base, with 10 bases spanning the gap. The CDR3 reads CSARDLYRSYEQYF. The CDR3 DNA reads as TGCAGTGCTAGAGATTTATACAGATCCTACGAGCAGTACTTC.

Many counts were recorded for this clone. The CDR3 nucleotides read TGTGCCAGTAGTCAGGTGGGCTCCTACAATGAGCAGTTCTTC. Amino acid sequence: CASSQVGSYNEQFF. The chain has TRBV19 and TRBJ2-1; D remains unclear. V lost 5 bases and J 0 bases, leaving 8 bases between the germline ends. The CDR3 runs 14 residues. Germline CDR1 LNHDA, CDR2 SQIVND (reference sequence).

This clone was counted many times. V is TRBV7-6 and J is TRBJ2-2, with D tentatively TRBD1 (5 bases). CDR3 length equals 15 residues. Looked up from germline, CDR1 is SGHVS and CDR2 is FNYEAQ. V was trimmed by 5 bases and J by 5 bases, leaving 15 bases between them. The CDR3 sequence is CASSGYTGGTGELFF. CDR3 sequence (DNA): TGTGCCAGCAGCGGATACACAGGCGGTACCGGGGAGCTGTTTTTT.

The table lists this clone with a few counts. The chain combines TRBV15 with TRBJ1-3, with a weak D call TRBD1 (5 bases). This CDR3 has 17 amino acids. Trimming left V 1 base short and J 0 bases short, with 13 bases between. Looked up from germline, CDR1 is LNHNV and CDR2 is YYDKDF (reference sequence). The CDR3 sequence: CATSRAAGSSSGNTIYF. The CDR3 nucleotides read TGTGCCACCAGCAGAGCGGCAGGGTCAAGCTCTGGAAACACCATATATTTT.

On this clone: Other nucleotide sequences from this sample produce the same CDR3. V usage is TRBV7-6 and J usage is TRBJ2-3; D gene ambiguous. The germline gives CDR1 SGHVS, CDR2 FNYEAQ. The V end was cut by 5 bases, the J end by 5 bases, with 11 bases between. CDR3 length equals 13 residues. CDR3 sequence reads: CASSLVSGDTQYF. The DNA for the CDR3 is TGTGCCAGCAGCCTAGTATCTGGAGATACGCAGTATTTT.

The chain joins TRBV2 to TRBJ2-7; 7 positions agree with TRBD2. Germline loops: CDR1 SNHLY, CDR2 FYNNEI. V was clipped by 6 bases and J by 2 bases; unmatched bases: 10. The CDR3 length is 15 residues. Written as DNA, the CDR3 is TGTGCCAGCAGGGATCTACTAGCGATTCCCTACGAGCAGTACTTC. It codes for CASRDLLAIPYEQYF.

Judged by abundance, this clone is medium-sized. The V call is TRBV28, the J call TRBJ2-7, with D unresolved. The V gene lost 2 bases and the J gene lost 4 bases, with 6 bases spanning the gap. This CDR3 is 12 amino acids long. Germline CDR1 MDHEN, CDR2 SYDVKM. CDR3 in DNA: TGTGCCAGCAGTTTACTGGTATACGAGCAGTACTTC. This encodes CASSLLVYEQYF.

This clone was recorded at least ten times. The gene calls are TRBV18 and TRBJ2-1; D is unclear. Germline-derived CDR1 and CDR2 are KGHSH and LQKENI. V was cut by 1 base and J by 8 bases, with 6 bases left in between. This CDR3 contains 12 residues. As DNA, the CDR3 is TGTGCCAGCTCACCACGAGGAGATGAGCAGTTCTTC. Translated, it gives CASSPRGDEQFF.

This clone was counted at least ten times. This rearrangement joins TRBV4-3 to TRBJ2-1; D is possibly TRBD2 (5 bases). Germline V CDR1 and CDR2: LGHNA, YSLEER. V was cut by 4 bases and J by 3 bases, with 10 bases left in between. The CDR3 loop spans 14 amino acids. The CDR3 coding sequence is TGCGCCAGCAGCCCCTCCCGGGACTACAATGAGCAGTTCTTC. Residues: CASSPSRDYNEQFF.

This clone was recorded at least ten times. V is TRBV19 and J is TRBJ1-4, with D hard to call. V lost 2 bases and J 3 bases, leaving 4 bases between the germline ends. Germline CDR1 and CDR2: LNHDA and SQIVND (reference sequence). CDR3 length: 13 amino acids. This chain's CDR3 is CASSIQPNEKLFF. As DNA, the CDR3 is TGTGCCAGTAGTATACAGCCTAATGAAAAACTGTTTTTT.

This chain joins TRBV12-1 and TRBJ2-3; the listed D gene, TRBD1, was not tested against the DNA. TRBV12-1 is labeled a pseudogene. The CDR3 contains 19 residues. In DNA form, the CDR3 reads TGTGCCAGCAGCTTTGAAGATTGTTCGGGGACCCTGACCACAGATACGCAGTATTTT. This gives the protein CASSFEDCSGTLTTDTQYF.

In its sample, this clone was seen many times. The chain recombines TRBV2 with TRBJ1-1, with no clear D. This CDR3 has 13 residues. The V gene lost 0 bases and the J gene lost 5 bases, with 7 bases spanning the gap. In germline, CDR1 is SNHLY, CDR2 FYNNEI. The CDR3 coding sequence is TGTGCCAGCAGTGAAGCGCTCATAACTGAAGCTTTCTTT. This gives the protein CASSEALITEAFF.

The sample holds many counts of this clone. The chain links TRBV5-5 to TRBJ2-3; TRBD2 is a possible D gene (6 bases). This CDR3 spans 14 amino acids. Germline V CDR1 and CDR2: SGHKS, YYEKEE (reference sequence). V lost 1 base and J lost 2, with 8 bases in between. The CDR3 sequence is CASSLRGTTDTQYF. For the CDR3, the DNA is TGTGCCAGCAGCTTGCGGGGGACCACAGATACGCAGTATTTT. Variable domain in full (rest from reference TRBV5-5 and TRBJ2-3): DAGVTQSPTHLIKTRGQQVTLRCSPISGHKSVSWYQQVLGQGPQFIFQYYEKEERGRGNFPDRFSARQFPNYSSELNVNALLLGDSALYLCASSLRGTTDTQYFGPGTRLTVL.

This clone was recorded at least ten times. The chain has TRBV5-1 and TRBJ2-3, with D tentatively TRBD2 (6 bases). The CDR3 contains 14 residues. From germline, CDR1 is SGHRS and CDR2 YFSETQ. The V end was cut by 0 bases, the J end by 3 bases, with 8 bases between. The CDR3 protein is CASSLGLVTDTQYF. The CDR3 coding sequence is TGCGCCAGCAGCTTGGGACTAGTTACAGATACGCAGTATTTT.